One and the same sample provided the 26 T cell receptor beta chains below, sequenced in a study of T-cell reconstitution after alpha-beta-depleted transplantation in children. For TCRbeta, the library was prepared with unique molecular identifiers. TCRdb analysed the PCR reads with MiXCR anew, one entry per CDR3 protein. Of a few hundred thousand distinct CDR3 sequences listed, around 10% are singletons. The sample consisted of PBMCs from the stem cell graft donor, taken from the stem cell graft. These receptors were taken from a human donor who donated a stem cell graft to a child with acute lymphoblastic leukemia.

The chain employs TRBV4-2 and TRBJ2-5; D might be TRBD2 (5 bases). Germline CDR1 and CDR2: LGHNA and YNFKEQ. The length of the CDR3 is 13 residues. The V gene lost 1 base and the J gene lost 5 bases, with 8 bases spanning the gap. CDR3 bases: TGTGCCAGCAGCCAAGTTGGGAGCGAGACCCAGTACTTC. Translated, it gives CASSQVGSETQYF.

This clonotype was counted between two and nine times. This CDR3 reads CASSSIGVPGGGYTF. Here the CDR3 DNA reads TGCGCCAGCAGTTCCATAGGGGTCCCGGGAGGTGGCTACACCTTC. The chain recombines TRBV10-2 with TRBJ1-2; possibly TRBD1 for D (5 bases). The V gene lost 5 bases and the J gene lost 7 bases, with 20 bases spanning the gap. Germline V gene lookup returns CDR1 WSHSY and CDR2 SAAADI. This CDR3 has 15 residues.

This clonotype was found many times. The chain joins TRBV5-1 to TRBJ2-7, with unresolved D. The CDR3 is 12 amino acids. The V gene's germline CDR1 is SGHRS and CDR2 YFSETQ. Between the trimmed V and J ends, which lost 4 bases and 3 bases, there was a span of 8 bases. The CDR3 loop is CASSQTLYEQYF. The DNA for the CDR3 is TGCGCCAGCAGCCAGACCCTCTACGAGCAGTACTTC.

V is TRBV19 and J is TRBJ2-5; 9 positions match TRBD2. The germline gives CDR1 LNHDA, CDR2 SQIVND (reference sequence). Unmatched junction bases numbered 8, after V lost 10 bases and J lost 2 bases. This CDR3 has 14 residues. The CDR3 spells CATEAGGSQETQYF. Written as DNA, the CDR3 is TGTGCCACGGAAGCGGGAGGCAGTCAAGAGACCCAGTACTTC.

About this clonotype itself: At one boundary the junction diverges from the germline segment, which might be a read error. The chain carries TRBV20-1 and TRBJ2-7, with 10 bases matching TRBD2. The CDR3 runs 15 residues. Germline V gene data show CDR1 as DFQATT and CDR2 as SNEGSKA (reference sequence). The CDR3 here is CCARFETSGLYEQYF. The CDR3 bases are TGCTGTGCTAGGTTCGAGACTAGCGGGTTGTACGAGCAGTACTTC.

This chain connects TRBV9 to TRBJ2-5; D is tentatively TRBD1 or TRBD2 (6 bases each). From germline, CDR1 is SGDLS and CDR2 YYNGEE. CDR3 length: 16 amino acids. V gave up 3 bases and J gave up 4 bases, with 19 bases separating them. CDR3 coding DNA: TGTGCCAGCAGCGCCCCCGGGGGCTTTTCGACAGAGACCCAGTACTTC. Encoded protein: CASSAPGGFSTETQYF.

The gene calls are TRBV5-1 and TRBJ2-7; tentatively, D is TRBD1 (6 bases). The germline gives CDR1 SGHRS, CDR2 YFSETQ. Trimming took off 2 bases at V and 2 bases at J, with 11 bases between the two ends. The CDR3 is 14 amino acids. DNA of the CDR3: TGCGCCAGCAGCTTCAGGACAGAAACCTACGAGCAGTACTTC. Translating gives CASSFRTETYEQYF.

In this sample, this clonotype turned up a few times. The rearrangement joins TRBV4-2 to TRBJ2-1, with D uncertain. This CDR3 is 16 amino acids long. From germline, CDR1 is LGHNA and CDR2 YNFKEQ. Trimming stripped 1 base from V and 1 base from J, with 11 bases between. The CDR3 sequence: CASSQVISQSYNEQFF. In DNA form, the CDR3 reads TGTGCCAGCAGCCAAGTCATCTCCCAGTCCTACAATGAGCAGTTCTTC.

Only a few counts were recorded for this clonotype. V usage is TRBV20-1 and J usage is TRBJ2-1; 7 bases are shared with TRBD1. The CDR3 consists of 13 residues. Germline loops: CDR1 DFQATT, CDR2 SNEGSKA (reference sequence). After removal of 6 bases from V and 4 bases from J, the junction contained 6 bases not matched to a gene. The CDR3 DNA reads TGCAGTGCCGGCAGGGGGTTTTACAATGAGCAGTTCTTC. Translation gives CSAGRGFYNEQFF.

This clonotype was seen only a few times. The chain uses TRBV20-1 and TRBJ2-3; the D gene is possibly TRBD2 (6 bases). CDR3 length equals 14 residues. The germline V gene has CDR1 DFQATT and CDR2 SNEGSKA (reference sequence). The V and J ends lost 1 base and 8 bases respectively, with 16 bases between them. The CDR3 DNA is TGCAGTGCTAGAGTCGCGGGATCCCTCCCTACGCAGTATTTT. This encodes CSARVAGSLPTQYF.

In this sample, this clonotype turned up a few times. J is TRBJ2-1 and V is TRBV5-1; D not resolved. The germline V gene has CDR1 SGHRS and CDR2 YFSETQ. This CDR3 contains 13 residues. V lost 7 bases and J lost 2, with 10 bases in between. The CDR3 nucleotides read TGCGCCAGCGGCACTCAAGCCTACAATGAGCAGTTCTTC. Amino acid sequence: CASGTQAYNEQFF.

V and J are TRBV28 and TRBJ2-7, with 8 nucleotides matching TRBD1. The V gene's germline CDR1 is MDHEN and CDR2 SYDVKM. The CDR3 extends over 14 amino acids. V lost 3 bases to trimming and J lost 11 bases; unmatched junction nucleotides: 12. The CDR3 DNA follows: TGTGCCAGCAGTTTGGTTCGGCAGGGGGCAAAGGAGTACTTC. Translation: CASSLVRQGAKEYF.

The rearrangement joins TRBV29-1 to TRBJ2-2, with D maybe TRBD2 (5 bases). Germline assignment: CDR1 SQVTM and CDR2 ANQGSEA. V shed 4 bases and J shed 0 bases, with 6 bases lying between them. This CDR3 is built from 13 residues. The CDR3 coding sequence is TGCAGCGTTGTCGGGACGAACACCGGGGAGCTGTTTTTT. Its protein is CSVVGTNTGELFF.

This clonotype occurred many times. This chain uses TRBV4-3 with TRBJ2-3; D uncertain. Trimming took 0 bases from V and 0 from J, leaving 13 bases between them. Germline V gene lookup returns CDR1 LGHNA and CDR2 YSLEER. The CDR3 totals 17 residues. The CDR3 DNA is TGCGCCAGCAGCCAAGACTTACCTGCGGCCAGCACAGATACGCAGTATTTT. The encoded protein is CASSQDLPAASTDTQYF.

The J gene is TRBJ2-7, the V gene TRBV10-3; D unresolved. Germline CDR1 ENHRY, CDR2 SYGVKD. Trimming stripped 6 bases from V and 2 bases from J, with 14 bases between. The CDR3 is 14 residues long. The CDR3: CAISPTTETYEQYF. DNA of the CDR3: TGTGCCATCAGCCCGACAACGGAAACCTACGAGCAGTACTTC.

This clonotype was observed a few times. The CDR3 DNA is TGTGCCAGCAGCTTAGTTCCCGGGACAAGTTGGGAGACCCAGTACTTC. Its protein is CASSLVPGTSWETQYF. The genes are TRBV7-9 and TRBJ2-5, with TRBD1 as a possible D gene (6 bases). Trimming removed 1 base from V and 5 bases from J, with 17 bases in between. Looked up from germline, CDR1 is SEHNR and CDR2 is FQNEAQ (reference sequence). The length of the CDR3 is 16 residues.

The table lists this clonotype with a few counts. The genes are TRBV15 and TRBJ2-3, with TRBD2 matching over 11 bases. Losses at the gene ends were 6 bases for V and 7 bases for J; bases not matched to a gene: 12. The CDR3 totals 16 residues. Looked up from germline, CDR1 is LNHNV and CDR2 is YYDKDF (reference sequence). CDR3 in amino acids: CATSHHSGRARNTQYF. The CDR3 DNA reads TGTGCCACCAGTCACCATAGCGGGAGGGCCCGAAATACGCAGTATTTT.

This clonotype was observed a few times. The junction shows a germline mismatch at one end, possibly a read error. The rearrangement uses TRBV7-7 and TRBJ2-1; the match to TRBD1 covers 8 bases. The CDR3 is 15 residues long. CDR1 is SSHAT, CDR2 FNYEAQ, per germline (reference sequence). CDR3 nucleotides: TGTGCTAGCAGCCAGGGTCGGACAGGGCCCAATGAGCAGTTCTTC. This encodes CASSQGRTGPNEQFF.

This clonotype has just a few counts. This chain links TRBV5-1 with TRBJ2-2; 9 nucleotides match TRBD2. V lost 0 bases to trimming and J lost 1 base; unmatched junction nucleotides: 4. CDR3 size: 17 residues. In germline, CDR1 is SGHRS, CDR2 YFSETQ. Written as DNA, the CDR3 is TGCGCCAGCAGCTTGGCCTCTAGCGGGGAGAACACCGGGGAGCTGTTTTTT. It translates to CASSLASSGENTGELFF.

Regarding this clonotype: Just one base apart from a much larger clone, this may be a read error. This chain connects TRBV6-5 to TRBJ2-7; D ambiguous. Trimming cost V 4 bases and J 5 bases, with 12 bases left between them. The CDR3 covers 13 residues. CDR1 is MNHEY and CDR2 is SVGAGI in the germline V gene. This CDR3 reads CASSFDLRNEQYF. The DNA of the CDR3 is TGTGCCAGCAGTTTCGACTTGAGGAACGAGCAGTACTTC.

This clonotype has at least ten counts. V usage is TRBV28 and J usage is TRBJ2-1; the match to TRBD1 covers 7 bases. The CDR3 covers 13 residues. J gave up 7 bases and V 8 bases, and 8 bases lay outside the gene matches. The germline V gene has CDR1 MDHEN and CDR2 SYDVKM. The CDR3 DNA is TGTGCCAGCCGCCAAGGGGGCCAAAATGAGCAGTTCTTC. It translates to CASRQGGQNEQFF.

The J gene is TRBJ2-2, the V gene TRBV2, with TRBD1 identical over 10 bases. V gave up 5 bases and J gave up 3 bases; unmatched junction bases: 3. The CDR3 consists of 15 residues. Germline lookup yields CDR1 SNHLY and CDR2 FYNNEI. Here the CDR3 DNA reads TGTGCCAGCAGTTTGGGGACAGGGGACACCGGGGAGCTGTTTTTT. This sequence encodes CASSLGTGDTGELFF.

This clonotype was counted many times. The chain links TRBV5-6 to TRBJ2-7; TRBD1 is a possible D gene (6 bases). The ends were cut back, 1 base at V and 4 bases at J, with 12 bases in the middle. Germline values: CDR1 SGHDT, CDR2 YYEEEE. The CDR3 runs 14 residues. DNA for the CDR3: TGTGCCAGCAGCTTGACAGGGATGGTATACGAGCAGTACTTC. Translation gives CASSLTGMVYEQYF.

The genes are TRBV5-1 and TRBJ2-3, with D hard to call. The CDR3 contains 13 residues. The germline gives CDR1 SGHRS, CDR2 YFSETQ. Deletions cut 4 bases from V and 4 bases from J, with 10 bases between. The CDR3 region has the DNA TGCGCCAGCAGCCTCCCTCCGGCAGATACGCAGTATTTT. Protein: CASSLPPADTQYF. Based on the CDR3 plus reference TRBV5-1 and TRBJ2-3, the full variable domain is KAGVTQTPRYLIKTRGQQVTLSCSPISGHRSVSWYQQTPGQGLQFLFEYFSETQRNKGNFPGRFSGRQFSNSRSEMNVSTLELGDSALYLCASSLPPADTQYFGPGTRLTVL.

This clonotype was counted between two and nine times. The chain uses TRBV20-1 and TRBJ2-3, with 10 bases matching TRBD2. This CDR3 is built from 14 residues. After removal of 3 bases from V and 4 bases from J, the junction contained 4 bases not matched to a gene. The germline gives CDR1 DFQATT, CDR2 SNEGSKA (reference sequence). The CDR3 sequence: CSARSSGSSDTQYF. CDR3 in DNA: TGCAGTGCTAGGTCTAGCGGGAGCTCAGATACGCAGTATTTT.

This clonotype was counted once. J is TRBJ2-1 and V is TRBV4-3; D is perhaps TRBD1 or TRBD2 (5 bases each). CDR1 LGHNA and CDR2 YSLEER come from the germline V gene. The V end lost 8 bases, the J end lost 9 bases, and 17 bases lay between the germline ends. CDR3 size: 13 residues. The CDR3 DNA reads TGCGCCAGCTCCATCGCCGGGACCACTGAGCAGTTCTTC. Translated: CASSIAGTTEQFF.